These T cell receptor beta chains were read from a single sample in a study of blood T cells in healthy people across ages. MiXCR, applied by TCRdb to the 5' RACE reads, yields one record per CDR3 protein. The repertoire holds 1.5 million to 1.9 million distinct CDR3 sequences, approximately 43% seen once, with about 4.1% in the top ten. The sample consisted of blood. These TCRs come from a woman aged 18-29 years in good health. Both conserved end residues are part of each CDR3. The order of the fields is CDR3 length, clone size, D gene, J gene, V gene, CDR3 DNA, CDR3 protein. A D gene is named only where the DNA matches it firmly. Size tells how often a clone was seen (once, few, many) or the class of an expanded clone, and some rows leave it out.

CDR3 length: 12; clone size: .; D gene: .; J gene: TRBJ2-7; V gene: TRBV5-1; CDR3 DNA: TGTGCCAGCAGCCTGAACAGATACGAGCAGTACTTC; CDR3 protein: CASSLNRYEQYF
CDR3 length: 14; clone size: .; D gene: .; J gene: TRBJ1-2; V gene: TRBV25-1; CDR3 DNA: TGTGCCAGCAGTGATCTTGGGCAGAGATATGGCTACACCTTC; CDR3 protein: CASSDLGQRYGYTF
CDR3 length: 15; clone size: .; D gene: .; J gene: TRBJ1-1; V gene: TRBV7-9; CDR3 DNA: TGTGCCAGCAGCTTAGCAAGGGGGAGGAACACTGAAGCTTTCTTT; CDR3 protein: CASSLARGRNTEAFF
CDR3 length: 13; clone size: few; D gene: .; J gene: TRBJ2-3; V gene: TRBV7-2; CDR3 DNA: TGTGCCAGCAGCTTAACTCGGCTGGATACGCAGTATTTT; CDR3 protein: CASSLTRLDTQYF
CDR3 length: 12; clone size: .; D gene: .; J gene: TRBJ2-5; V gene: TRBV29-1; CDR3 DNA: TGCAGCGTCGCTGACTATAGCACTGAGCAGTACTTC; CDR3 protein: CSVADYSTEQYF
CDR3 length: 17; clone size: many; D gene: TRBD1; J gene: TRBJ1-5; V gene: TRBV15; CDR3 DNA: TGTGCCACCAGCAGAGATCCCCCCGGACAGGGGGATCAGCCCCAGCATTTT; CDR3 protein: CATSRDPPGQGDQPQHF
CDR3 length: 15; clone size: .; D gene: TRBD2; J gene: TRBJ2-3; V gene: TRBV29-1; CDR3 DNA: TGCAGCGTTGCAGGGAACGGGGGGATGGCAGATACGCAGTATTTT; CDR3 protein: CSVAGNGGMADTQYF
CDR3 length: 20; clone size: few; D gene: TRBD2; J gene: TRBJ2-6; V gene: TRBV2; CDR3 DNA: TGTGCCAGCAGGGCTCTAGCGGGAGTTTTTATGAGCGCTGGGGCCAACGTCCTGACTTTC; CDR3 protein: CASRALAGVFMSAGANVLTF
CDR3 length: 17; clone size: few; D gene: .; J gene: TRBJ2-1; V gene: TRBV9; CDR3 DNA: TGTGCCAGCAGCGTAGTTCTGGGCAGGGGTTCCTACAATGAGCAGTTCTTC; CDR3 protein: CASSVVLGRGSYNEQFF
CDR3 length: 15; clone size: few; D gene: .; J gene: TRBJ2-3; V gene: TRBV20-1; CDR3 DNA: TGCAGTGCCCTCCGGGCCGGACACGTCTCAGATACGCAGTATTTT; CDR3 protein: CSALRAGHVSDTQYF
CDR3 length: 15; clone size: few; D gene: TRBD2; J gene: TRBJ2-1; V gene: TRBV4-3; CDR3 DNA: TGCGCCAGCAGCCGCCTCAGTGGGGGGGGGAGTGAGCAGTTCTTC; CDR3 protein: CASSRLSGGGSEQFF
CDR3 length: 12; clone size: .; D gene: .; J gene: TRBJ1-1; V gene: TRBV6-5; CDR3 DNA: TGTGCCAGCAGTTACCTTACAGGGATCGCTTTCTTT; CDR3 protein: CASSYLTGIAFF
CDR3 length: 14; clone size: .; D gene: .; J gene: TRBJ1-1; V gene: TRBV11-2; CDR3 DNA: TGTGCCAGTATCACAGGGTTGGGGAACACTGAAGCTTTCTTT; CDR3 protein: CASITGLGNTEAFF
CDR3 length: 15; clone size: .; D gene: .; J gene: TRBJ2-2; V gene: TRBV4-2; CDR3 DNA: TGTGCCAGCAGCCAAGGGCAGATTACCACCGGGGAGCTGTTTTTT; CDR3 protein: CASSQGQITTGELFF
CDR3 length: 16; clone size: .; D gene: TRBD2; J gene: TRBJ2-3; V gene: TRBV20-1; CDR3 DNA: TGCAGTGCTAACTCATTAAGCGGGGCGACCACAGATACGCAGTATTTT; CDR3 protein: CSANSLSGATTDTQYF
CDR3 length: 13; clone size: few; D gene: .; J gene: TRBJ2-4; V gene: TRBV2; CDR3 DNA: TGTGCCAGCAACCGCCTAGGAGGTAACATTCAGTACTTC; CDR3 protein: CASNRLGGNIQYF
CDR3 length: 14; clone size: few; D gene: .; J gene: TRBJ2-3; V gene: TRBV14; CDR3 DNA: TGTGCCAGCAGTCGGCTTATTGGCACAGATACGCAGTATTTT; CDR3 protein: CASSRLIGTDTQYF
CDR3 length: 14; clone size: .; D gene: .; J gene: TRBJ1-2; V gene: TRBV25-1; CDR3 DNA: TGTGCCAGCAGTGCCGGGGGTCAGATCTATGGCTACACCTTC; CDR3 protein: CASSAGGQIYGYTF
CDR3 length: 15; clone size: few; D gene: .; J gene: TRBJ2-3; V gene: TRBV4-3; CDR3 DNA: TGCGCCAGCAGCCAAGAGAGATCTGGGGCAGATACGCAGTATTTT; CDR3 protein: CASSQERSGADTQYF
CDR3 length: 17; clone size: .; D gene: TRBD1; J gene: TRBJ2-3; V gene: TRBV12-3/TRBV12-4; CDR3 DNA: TGTGCCAGCAGTTTGTTGCCGGGACAGGGTTCTCCAGATATGCAGTATTTT; CDR3 protein: CASSLLPGQGSPDMQYF
CDR3 length: 15; clone size: .; D gene: .; J gene: TRBJ1-5; V gene: TRBV12-3/TRBV12-4; CDR3 DNA: TGTGCCAGCAGTTTAGCGTCCGGGTACAATCAGCCCCAGCATTTT; CDR3 protein: CASSLASGYNQPQHF
CDR3 length: 16; clone size: few; D gene: TRBD2; J gene: TRBJ2-1; V gene: TRBV29-1; CDR3 DNA: TGCAGCGTTGAGGGACTAGCGGGGATCTCCTACAATGAGCAGTTCTTC; CDR3 protein: CSVEGLAGISYNEQFF
CDR3 length: 16; clone size: .; D gene: .; J gene: TRBJ2-5; V gene: TRBV5-1; CDR3 DNA: TGCGCCAGCATGACAGACATAGTGCGGGGACAAGAGACCCAGTACTTC; CDR3 protein: CASMTDIVRGQETQYF
CDR3 length: 16; clone size: few; D gene: .; J gene: TRBJ2-7; V gene: TRBV7-9; CDR3 DNA: TGTGCCAGCAGCCCGACTACGTACGGAGACTCCTACGAGCAGTACTTC; CDR3 protein: CASSPTTYGDSYEQYF
CDR3 length: 16; clone size: .; D gene: .; J gene: TRBJ2-3; V gene: TRBV9; CDR3 DNA: TGTGCCAGCAGCGTATTCAGCAGAACTAGCACAGATACGCAGTATTTT; CDR3 protein: CASSVFSRTSTDTQYF
CDR3 length: 16; clone size: .; D gene: .; J gene: TRBJ2-3; V gene: TRBV12-3/TRBV12-4; CDR3 DNA: TGTGCCAGCAGAGCCCCCCGGACTTTTAGCACAGATACGCAGTATTTT; CDR3 protein: CASRAPRTFSTDTQYF
CDR3 length: 15; clone size: few; D gene: TRBD2; J gene: TRBJ2-3; V gene: TRBV7-9; CDR3 DNA: TGTGCCAGCAGCTTAGGGACTAGCGCTGCAGATACGCAGTATTTT; CDR3 protein: CASSLGTSAADTQYF
CDR3 length: 14; clone size: .; D gene: TRBD1; J gene: TRBJ2-1; V gene: TRBV27; CDR3 DNA: TGTGCCAGCAGACCGGGACAGGACTTTTACGAGCAGTTCTTC; CDR3 protein: CASRPGQDFYEQFF
CDR3 length: 11; clone size: .; D gene: .; J gene: TRBJ2-5; V gene: TRBV28; CDR3 DNA: TGTGCTGGGGGCAGGGGAGAGACCCAGTACTTC; CDR3 protein: CAGGRGETQYF
CDR3 length: 13; clone size: few; D gene: TRBD2; J gene: TRBJ2-3; V gene: TRBV5-1; CDR3 DNA: TGCGCCAGCGGGACTAGGGCCACAGATACGCAGTATTTT; CDR3 protein: CASGTRATDTQYF
CDR3 length: 14; clone size: few; D gene: .; J gene: TRBJ2-7; V gene: TRBV27; CDR3 DNA: TGTGCCAGCAGTTCCGTGGGACCGGGCAACGAGCAGTACTTC; CDR3 protein: CASSSVGPGNEQYF
CDR3 length: 15; clone size: .; D gene: TRBD2; J gene: TRBJ2-5; V gene: TRBV7-9; CDR3 DNA: TGTGCCAGCAGCTTAGGACTAGCGGATCCCAATGAGCAGTACTTC; CDR3 protein: CASSLGLADPNEQYF
CDR3 length: 13; clone size: .; D gene: .; J gene: TRBJ2-5; V gene: TRBV29-1; CDR3 DNA: TGCAGCGTTGAATTGTGGCAGGCAGAGACCCAGTACTTC; CDR3 protein: CSVELWQAETQYF
CDR3 length: 16; clone size: .; D gene: TRBD2; J gene: TRBJ2-5; V gene: TRBV4-3; CDR3 DNA: TGCGCCAGCAGCCAAGATGGGACGGGAGGCATGCGGGAGCAGTACTTC; CDR3 protein: CASSQDGTGGMREQYF
CDR3 length: 17; clone size: once; D gene: .; J gene: TRBJ2-3; V gene: TRBV14; CDR3 DNA: TGTGCCAACAGCCAAGATTGGGCGCAGGCCCCCACAGATACGCAGTATTTT; CDR3 protein: CANSQDWAQAPTDTQYF
CDR3 length: 13; clone size: many; D gene: .; J gene: TRBJ1-6; V gene: TRBV20-1; CDR3 DNA: TGCAGTGCTAGGCCAGGGAGGAATTCACCCCTCCACTTT; CDR3 protein: CSARPGRNSPLHF
CDR3 length: 15; clone size: .; D gene: .; J gene: TRBJ2-1; V gene: TRBV20-1; CDR3 DNA: TGCAGTGCTAGAGTAGGAGGAGGGCGGTACAATGAGCAGTTCTTC; CDR3 protein: CSARVGGGRYNEQFF
CDR3 length: 15; clone size: .; D gene: .; J gene: TRBJ2-1; V gene: TRBV14; CDR3 DNA: TGTGCCAGCAGCCAAACCACGAACAGGGCCCATGAGCAGTTCTTC; CDR3 protein: CASSQTTNRAHEQFF
CDR3 length: 11; clone size: many; D gene: .; J gene: TRBJ1-2; V gene: TRBV28; CDR3 DNA: TGTGCCAGCAGTTTAAGCCGGGGCTACACCTTC; CDR3 protein: CASSLSRGYTF
CDR3 length: 14; clone size: .; D gene: .; J gene: TRBJ1-1; V gene: TRBV6-2/TRBV6-3; CDR3 DNA: TGTGCCAGCAGTCACCCGGGGGGCGGAACTGAAGCTTTCTTT; CDR3 protein: CASSHPGGGTEAFF
CDR3 length: 16; clone size: .; D gene: .; J gene: TRBJ1-4; V gene: TRBV7-9; CDR3 DNA: TGTGCCAGCAGCTTAGCCCGAACAGGGAGGGACGAAAAACTGTTTTTT; CDR3 protein: CASSLARTGRDEKLFF
CDR3 length: 14; clone size: .; D gene: TRBD2; J gene: TRBJ2-3; V gene: TRBV27; CDR3 DNA: TGTGCCAGCAGTTTATCAGGGGAGGGAGATACGCAGTATTTT; CDR3 protein: CASSLSGEGDTQYF
CDR3 length: 14; clone size: .; D gene: .; J gene: TRBJ1-6; V gene: TRBV27; CDR3 DNA: TGTGCCAGCAGCCCAGGGGATTCAGATTCACCCCTCCACTTT; CDR3 protein: CASSPGDSDSPLHF
CDR3 length: 17; clone size: .; D gene: .; J gene: TRBJ2-3; V gene: TRBV4-1; CDR3 DNA: TGCGCCAGCAGCCAATCGGCGGGTGCAAGGGGGGCAGATACGCAGTATTTT; CDR3 protein: CASSQSAGARGADTQYF
CDR3 length: 11; clone size: .; D gene: .; J gene: TRBJ1-2; V gene: TRBV20-1; CDR3 DNA: TGCAGTGCTAGAGAAAGGAATGGCTACACCTTC; CDR3 protein: CSARERNGYTF
CDR3 length: 16; clone size: few; D gene: .; J gene: TRBJ2-1; V gene: TRBV27; CDR3 DNA: TGTGCCAGCACTCCCAGGGTTGGGGGAGCCTTAAATGAGCAGTTCTTC; CDR3 protein: CASTPRVGGALNEQFF
CDR3 length: 14; clone size: .; D gene: .; J gene: TRBJ2-7; V gene: TRBV27; CDR3 DNA: TGTGCCAGCAGTTTACAGGGGCCTTCCTACGAGCAGTACTTC; CDR3 protein: CASSLQGPSYEQYF
CDR3 length: 18; clone size: .; D gene: .; J gene: TRBJ2-1; V gene: TRBV5-6; CDR3 DNA: TGTGCCAGCAGCCCCGCCCCTTTCTCTAGGGAAGCCTACAATGAGCAGTTCTTC; CDR3 protein: CASSPAPFSREAYNEQFF
CDR3 length: 15; clone size: few; D gene: .; J gene: TRBJ1-2; V gene: TRBV4-3; CDR3 DNA: TGCGCCAGCAGCCAAGTTCGACAGTCTAACTATGGCTACACCTTC; CDR3 protein: CASSQVRQSNYGYTF
CDR3 length: 18; clone size: .; D gene: .; J gene: TRBJ2-3; V gene: TRBV29-1; CDR3 DNA: TGCAGCGTTGAAGCCATCCTTAACACCTCAAATCCCACAGATACGCAGTATTTT; CDR3 protein: CSVEAILNTSNPTDTQYF
CDR3 length: 16; clone size: .; D gene: TRBD2; J gene: TRBJ2-7; V gene: TRBV29-1; CDR3 DNA: TGCAGCGTTGAAGCGACTAGCGGGCTTTCCTACAATGAGCAGTACTTC; CDR3 protein: CSVEATSGLSYNEQYF